This entry is about one T cell receptor beta chain. These data are taken from a study of cytomegalovirus exposure and HLA in healthy donors. The repertoire was sequenced with immunoSEQ multiplex PCR; TCRdb's copy has only in-frame clones and lacks some. This table has a few hundred thousand clones, roughly 90% appearing once. The receptor was derived from a woman aged 18-29 years in good health and CMV-seronegative. What was sequenced was PBMCs.

CDR3 sequence (DNA): TGCAGCGTCACCTGGACTAGCGGGACCTACAATGAGCAGTTCTTC. Encoded protein: CSVTWTSGTYNEQFF. The chain recombines TRBV29-1 with TRBJ2-1; 12 bases map to TRBD2. CDR1 SQVTM and CDR2 ANQGSEA come from the germline V gene. V was clipped by 6 bases and J by 2 bases; unmatched bases: 5. The CDR3 length is 15 residues.